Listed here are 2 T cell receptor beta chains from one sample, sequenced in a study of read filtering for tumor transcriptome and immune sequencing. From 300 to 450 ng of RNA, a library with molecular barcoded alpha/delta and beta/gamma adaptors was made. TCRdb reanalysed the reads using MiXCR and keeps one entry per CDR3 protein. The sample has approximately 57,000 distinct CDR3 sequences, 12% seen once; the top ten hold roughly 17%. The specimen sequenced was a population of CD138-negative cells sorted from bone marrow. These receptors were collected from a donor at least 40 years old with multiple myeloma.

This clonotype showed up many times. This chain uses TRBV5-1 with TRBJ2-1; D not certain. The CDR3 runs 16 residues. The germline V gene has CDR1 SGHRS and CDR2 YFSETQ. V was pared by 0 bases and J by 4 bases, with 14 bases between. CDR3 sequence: CASSLALSLIYNEQFF. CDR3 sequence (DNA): TGCGCCAGCAGCTTGGCGCTCTCACTCATTTACAATGAGCAGTTCTTC.

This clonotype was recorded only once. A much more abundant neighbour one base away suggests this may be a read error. The CDR3 spells CASSGQGSYTGELFF. CDR3 DNA sequence: TGTGCCAGCAGCGGGCAGGGATCGTATACCGGGGAGCTGTTTTTT. The J gene is TRBJ2-2, the V gene TRBV9, with a possible D match to TRBD1 (5 bases). The CDR3 runs 15 residues. The V end was cut by 3 bases, the J end by 5 bases, with 14 bases between. Per germline, CDR1 SGDLS and CDR2 YYNGEE.